The TCR beta chain under discussion was sequenced for a study of blood T cells in healthy people across ages. Regarding the study as a whole: Total diversity from one million sequenced T cells was likely underestimated.

Germline-derived CDR1 and CDR2 are SGHAT and FQNNGV. There are 14 residues in the CDR3. Regarding this clonotype: Its antigen is as yet unknown.

A sample-barcoded 5' primer and a J-beta primer mix were used in a second PCR of roughly 7 to 12 cycles. TCRdb independently ran MiXCR on the 5' RACE reads; one entry per CDR3 protein. The repertoire has about 1.8 million distinct CDR3 sequences, 49% of them found once; the top ten carry approximately 2.1%. Sequenced material: blood. The TCR originated in a middle-aged woman in good health. This chain links TRBV11-2 with TRBJ2-4; 7 bases are shared with TRBD1. The J call may be mistaken, given a closer DNA end match to TRBJ2-7. Written as DNA, the CDR3 is TGTGCCAGCAGCCAAGGCCGGACAGGTTCCGAGCAGTACTTC. This gives the protein CASSQGRTGSEQYF.